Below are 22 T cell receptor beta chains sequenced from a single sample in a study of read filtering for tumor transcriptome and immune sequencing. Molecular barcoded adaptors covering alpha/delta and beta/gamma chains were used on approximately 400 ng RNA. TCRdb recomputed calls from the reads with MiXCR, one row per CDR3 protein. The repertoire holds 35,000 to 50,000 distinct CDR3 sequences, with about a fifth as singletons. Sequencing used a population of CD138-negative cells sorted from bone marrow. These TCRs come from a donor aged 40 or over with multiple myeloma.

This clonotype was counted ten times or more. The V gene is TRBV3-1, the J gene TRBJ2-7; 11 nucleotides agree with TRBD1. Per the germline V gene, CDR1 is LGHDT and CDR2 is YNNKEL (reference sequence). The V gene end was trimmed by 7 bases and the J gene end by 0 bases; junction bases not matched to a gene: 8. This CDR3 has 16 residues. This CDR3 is CASTPGTGGPSYEQYF. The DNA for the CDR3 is TGTGCCAGCACCCCCGGGACAGGGGGACCCTCCTACGAGCAGTACTTC.

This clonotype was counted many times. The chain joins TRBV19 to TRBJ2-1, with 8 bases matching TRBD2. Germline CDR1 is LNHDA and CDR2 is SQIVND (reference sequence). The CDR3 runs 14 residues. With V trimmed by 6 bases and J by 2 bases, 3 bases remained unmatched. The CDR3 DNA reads TGTGCCAGTAGGTCAGCGGGAGCCTACAATGAGCAGTTCTTC. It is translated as CASRSAGAYNEQFF.

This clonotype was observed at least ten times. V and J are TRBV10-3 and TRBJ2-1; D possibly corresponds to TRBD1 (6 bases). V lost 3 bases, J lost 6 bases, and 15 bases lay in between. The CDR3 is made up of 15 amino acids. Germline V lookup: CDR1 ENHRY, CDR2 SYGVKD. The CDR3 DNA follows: TGTGCCATCAGTGATCGAGGGACACCAGGCAATGAGCAGTTCTTC. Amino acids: CAISDRGTPGNEQFF.

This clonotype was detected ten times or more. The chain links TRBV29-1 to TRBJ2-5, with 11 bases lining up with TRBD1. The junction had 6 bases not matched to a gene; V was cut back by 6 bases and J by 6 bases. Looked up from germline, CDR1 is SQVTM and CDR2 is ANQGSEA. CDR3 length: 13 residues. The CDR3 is CSVGGTGGQTQYF. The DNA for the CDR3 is TGCAGCGTGGGCGGGACAGGGGGACAGACCCAGTACTTC.

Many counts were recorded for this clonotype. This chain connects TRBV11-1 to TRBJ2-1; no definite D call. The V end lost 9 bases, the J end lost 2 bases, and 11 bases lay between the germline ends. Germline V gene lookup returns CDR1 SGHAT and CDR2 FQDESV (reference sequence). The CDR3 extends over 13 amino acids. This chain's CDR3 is CASARNPYNEQFF. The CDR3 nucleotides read TGTGCCAGTGCGAGAAACCCCTACAATGAGCAGTTCTTC. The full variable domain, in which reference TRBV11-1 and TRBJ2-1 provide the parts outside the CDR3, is EAEVAQSPRYKITEKSQAVAFWCDPISGHATLYWYRQILGQGPELLVQFQDESVVDDSQLPKDRFSAERLKGVDSTLKIQPAELGDSAMYLCASARNPYNEQFFGPGTRLTVL.

The CDR3 loop reads CASSLSAVLAKNIQYF. CDR3 DNA sequence: TGTGCCAGCAGCCTATCTGCTGTTCTAGCCAAAAACATTCAGTACTTC. V is TRBV3-1 and J is TRBJ2-4; D gene unclear. This CDR3 spans 16 amino acids. V shed 4 bases and J shed 0 bases, with 13 bases lying between them. Looked up from germline, CDR1 is LGHDT and CDR2 is YNNKEL (reference sequence).

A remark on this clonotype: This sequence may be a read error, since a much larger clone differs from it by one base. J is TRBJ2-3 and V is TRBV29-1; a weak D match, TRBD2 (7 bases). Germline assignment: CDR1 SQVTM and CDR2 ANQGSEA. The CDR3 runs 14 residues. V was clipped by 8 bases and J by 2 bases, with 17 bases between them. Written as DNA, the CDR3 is TGCAGCACCCGTGGGAGGGGGGCCACAGATACGCAGTATTTT. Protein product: CSTRGRGATDTQYF.

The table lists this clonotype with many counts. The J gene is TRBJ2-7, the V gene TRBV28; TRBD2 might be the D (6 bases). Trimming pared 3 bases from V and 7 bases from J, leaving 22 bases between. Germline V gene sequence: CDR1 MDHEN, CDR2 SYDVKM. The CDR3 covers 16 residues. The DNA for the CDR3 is TGTGCCAGCAGTTTTAGGTCGGGAGTGTTCCGGGGAGAGCAGTACTTC. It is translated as CASSFRSGVFRGEQYF.

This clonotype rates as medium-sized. For the CDR3, the DNA is TGTGCCACCAGTGGACAAGCGGGAGAGCGATACAATGAGCAGTTCTTC. Translating gives CATSGQAGERYNEQFF. The rearrangement uses TRBV24-1 and TRBJ2-1, with TRBD2 matching 8 bases. The CDR3 contains 16 residues. CDR1 and CDR2 (germline): KGHDR, SFDVKD. The V gene end was trimmed by 5 bases and the J gene end by 4 bases; junction bases not matched to a gene: 9.

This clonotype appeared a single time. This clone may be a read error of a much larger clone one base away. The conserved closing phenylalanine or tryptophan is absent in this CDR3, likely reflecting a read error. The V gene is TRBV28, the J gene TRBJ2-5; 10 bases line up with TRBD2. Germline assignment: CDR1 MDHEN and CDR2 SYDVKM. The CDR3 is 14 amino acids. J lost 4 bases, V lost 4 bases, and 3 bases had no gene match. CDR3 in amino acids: CASSSSGSRETQYI. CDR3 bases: TGTGCCAGCAGTTCTAGCGGGAGTCGAGAGACCCAGTACATC.

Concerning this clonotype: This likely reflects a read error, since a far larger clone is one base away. CDR3 amino acids: CASSLRTSGSTDTLYF. CDR3 coding DNA: TGTGCCAGCAGCCTCAGGACTAGCGGGAGCACAGATACGCTGTATTTT. J is TRBJ1-4 and V is TRBV3-1; D is undetermined. The CDR3 sequence is 16 residues long. CDR1 is LGHDT, CDR2 YNNKEL, per germline (reference sequence).

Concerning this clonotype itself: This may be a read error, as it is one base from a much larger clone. For the CDR3, the DNA is TGTGCCAGCAGCTCGCGTCAGGGGGAGCGCACAGATGCGCAGTATTTT. It translates to CASSSRQGERTDAQYF. The V and J genes are TRBV7-2 and TRBJ2-3, with TRBD1 identical over 7 bases. This CDR3 contains 16 residues. CDR1 and CDR2 from the germline V gene are SGHTA and FQGNSA.

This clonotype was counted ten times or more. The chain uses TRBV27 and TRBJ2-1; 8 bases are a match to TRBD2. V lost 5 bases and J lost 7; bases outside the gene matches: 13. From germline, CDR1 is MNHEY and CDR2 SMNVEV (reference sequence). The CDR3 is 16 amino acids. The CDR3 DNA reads TGTGCCAGCAGTCCCATCAACGGACTAGCATATAATGAGCAGTTCTTC. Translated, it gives CASSPINGLAYNEQFF.

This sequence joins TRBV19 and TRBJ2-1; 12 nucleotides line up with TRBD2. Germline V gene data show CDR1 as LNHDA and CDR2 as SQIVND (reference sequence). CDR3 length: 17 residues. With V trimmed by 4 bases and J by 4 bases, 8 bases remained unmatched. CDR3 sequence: CASSKAGTSGLYNEQFF. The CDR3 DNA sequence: TGTGCCAGTAGTAAGGCCGGGACTAGCGGGCTATACAATGAGCAGTTCTTC.

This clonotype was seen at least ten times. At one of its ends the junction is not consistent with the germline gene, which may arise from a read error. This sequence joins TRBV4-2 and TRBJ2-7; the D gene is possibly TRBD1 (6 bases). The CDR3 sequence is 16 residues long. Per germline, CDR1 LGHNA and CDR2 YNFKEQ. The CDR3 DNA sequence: TGTGCCAGCACCCAAAATCCAGGACAGAGCTCCTACGAGCAGTACTTC. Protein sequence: CASTQNPGQSSYEQYF.

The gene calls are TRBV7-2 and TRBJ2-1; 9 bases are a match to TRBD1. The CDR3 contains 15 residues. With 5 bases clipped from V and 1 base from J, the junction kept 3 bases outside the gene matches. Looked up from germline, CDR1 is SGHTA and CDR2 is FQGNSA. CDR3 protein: CASSTGTGSYNEQFF. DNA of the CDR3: TGTGCCAGCAGCACCGGGACAGGGTCCTACAATGAGCAGTTCTTC.

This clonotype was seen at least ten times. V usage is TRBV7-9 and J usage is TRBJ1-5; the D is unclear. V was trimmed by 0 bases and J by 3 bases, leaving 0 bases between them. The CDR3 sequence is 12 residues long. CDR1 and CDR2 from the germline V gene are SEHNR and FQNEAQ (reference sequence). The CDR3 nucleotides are TGTGCCAGCAGCTTAGCCAATCAGCCCCAGCATTTT. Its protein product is CASSLANQPQHF.

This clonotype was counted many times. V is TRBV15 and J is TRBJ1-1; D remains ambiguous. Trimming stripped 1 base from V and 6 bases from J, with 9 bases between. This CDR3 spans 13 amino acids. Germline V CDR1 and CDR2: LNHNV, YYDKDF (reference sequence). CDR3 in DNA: TGTGCCACCAGCAGAGTTCTCGGGGCTGAAGCTTTCTTT. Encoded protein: CATSRVLGAEAFF.

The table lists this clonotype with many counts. CDR3 coding DNA: TGTGCCAGCAATCCGGGACAGGGGCTCGAGCAGTACTTC. It yields the protein CASNPGQGLEQYF. This chain links TRBV6-5 with TRBJ2-7; 10 bases match TRBD1. Germline values: CDR1 MNHEY, CDR2 SVGAGI. There are 13 residues in the CDR3. The V and J ends lost 7 bases and 6 bases, in that order; junction bases with no gene match: 6.

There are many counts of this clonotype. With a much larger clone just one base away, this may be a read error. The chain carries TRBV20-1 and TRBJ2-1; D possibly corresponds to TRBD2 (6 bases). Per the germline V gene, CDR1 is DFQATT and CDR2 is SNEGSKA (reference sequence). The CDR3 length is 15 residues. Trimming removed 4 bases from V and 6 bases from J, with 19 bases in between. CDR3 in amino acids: CSAIRPGLSGNEQFF. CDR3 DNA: TGCAGTGCTATTCGACCGGGACTCAGTGGCAATGAGCAGTTCTTC.

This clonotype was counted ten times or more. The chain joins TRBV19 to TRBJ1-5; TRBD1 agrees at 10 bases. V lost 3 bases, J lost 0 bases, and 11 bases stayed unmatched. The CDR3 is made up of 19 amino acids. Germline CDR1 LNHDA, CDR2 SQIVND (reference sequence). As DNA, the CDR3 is TGTGCCAGTAGTATCCCCCGGGACAGGGGCCCCTATAGCAATCAGCCCCAGCATTTT. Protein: CASSIPRDRGPYSNQPQHF.

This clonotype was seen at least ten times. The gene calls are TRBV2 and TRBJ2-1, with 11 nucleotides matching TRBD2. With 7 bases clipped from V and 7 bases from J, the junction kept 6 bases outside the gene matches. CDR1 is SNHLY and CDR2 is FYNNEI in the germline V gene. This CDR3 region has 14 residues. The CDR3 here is CASIPRLAGNEQFF. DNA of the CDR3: TGTGCCAGCATCCCTCGACTAGCGGGAAATGAGCAGTTCTTC.